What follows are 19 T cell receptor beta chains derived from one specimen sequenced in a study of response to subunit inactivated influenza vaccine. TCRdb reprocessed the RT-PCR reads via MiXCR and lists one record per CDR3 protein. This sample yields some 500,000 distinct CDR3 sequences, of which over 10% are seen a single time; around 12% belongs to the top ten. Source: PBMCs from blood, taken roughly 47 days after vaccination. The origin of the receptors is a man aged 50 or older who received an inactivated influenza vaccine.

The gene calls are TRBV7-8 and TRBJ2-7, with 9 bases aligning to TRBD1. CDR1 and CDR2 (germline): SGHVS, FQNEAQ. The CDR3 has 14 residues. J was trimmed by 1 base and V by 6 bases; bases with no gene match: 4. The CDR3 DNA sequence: TGTGCCAGCAGACCGGACAGGGGATCCTACGAGCAGTACTTC. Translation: CASRPDRGSYEQYF.

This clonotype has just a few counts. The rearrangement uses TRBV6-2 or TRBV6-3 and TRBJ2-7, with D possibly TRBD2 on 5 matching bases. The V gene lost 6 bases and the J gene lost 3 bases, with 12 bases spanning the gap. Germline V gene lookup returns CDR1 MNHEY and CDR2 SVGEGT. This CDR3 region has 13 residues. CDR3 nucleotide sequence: TGTGCCAGCAGCTATGGACTTTACTACGAGCAGTACTTC. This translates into CASSYGLYYEQYF.

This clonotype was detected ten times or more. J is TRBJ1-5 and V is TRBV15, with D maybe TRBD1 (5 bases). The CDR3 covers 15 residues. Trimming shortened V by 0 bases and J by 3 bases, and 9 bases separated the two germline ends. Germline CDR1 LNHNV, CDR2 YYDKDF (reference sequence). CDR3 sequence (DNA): TGTGCCACCAGCAGAGATCCAGGGACCAATCAGCCCCAGCATTTT. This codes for CATSRDPGTNQPQHF.

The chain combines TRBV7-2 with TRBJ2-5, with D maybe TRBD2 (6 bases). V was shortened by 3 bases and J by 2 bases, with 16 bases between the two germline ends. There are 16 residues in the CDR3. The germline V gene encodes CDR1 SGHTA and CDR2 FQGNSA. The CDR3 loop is CASSFYRGTLQETQYF. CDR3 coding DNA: TGTGCCAGCAGCTTTTACCGCGGGACCCTGCAAGAGACCCAGTACTTC.

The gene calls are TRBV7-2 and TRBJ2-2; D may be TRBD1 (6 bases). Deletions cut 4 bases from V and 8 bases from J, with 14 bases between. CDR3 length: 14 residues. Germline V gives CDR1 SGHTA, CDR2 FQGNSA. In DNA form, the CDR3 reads TGTGCCAGCAGCTCGCCGGGACAAACTGGGGAGCTGTTTTTT. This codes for CASSSPGQTGELFF.

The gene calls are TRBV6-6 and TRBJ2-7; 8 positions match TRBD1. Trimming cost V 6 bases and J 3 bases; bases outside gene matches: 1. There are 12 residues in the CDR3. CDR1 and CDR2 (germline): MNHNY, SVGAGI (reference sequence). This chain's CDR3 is CASRQGVYEQYF. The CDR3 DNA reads TGTGCCAGCAGACAGGGGGTCTACGAGCAGTACTTC.

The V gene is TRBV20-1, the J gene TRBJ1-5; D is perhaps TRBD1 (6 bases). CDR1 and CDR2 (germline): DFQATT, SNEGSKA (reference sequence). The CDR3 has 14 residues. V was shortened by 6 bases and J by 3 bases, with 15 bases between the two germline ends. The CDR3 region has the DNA TGCAGTGCCAGGATGGGGGCTTCCAATCAGCCCCAGCATTTT. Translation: CSARMGASNQPQHF.

Here the CDR3 reads CATSDYGLAADTQYF. In DNA, the CDR3 is TGTGCCACCAGTGACTATGGACTAGCGGCAGATACGCAGTATTTT. The J gene is TRBJ2-3, the V gene TRBV24-1; the match to TRBD2 covers 10 bases. V gave up 4 bases and J gave up 4 bases; unmatched junction bases: 4. This CDR3 has 15 residues. CDR1 is KGHDR and CDR2 is SFDVKD in the germline V gene.

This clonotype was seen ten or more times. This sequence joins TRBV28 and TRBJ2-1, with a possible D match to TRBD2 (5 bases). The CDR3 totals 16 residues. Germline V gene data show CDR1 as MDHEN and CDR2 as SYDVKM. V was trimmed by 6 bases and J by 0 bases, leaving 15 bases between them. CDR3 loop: CASRMAGRPSYNEQFF. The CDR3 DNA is TGTGCCAGCAGGATGGCGGGTCGCCCCTCCTACAATGAGCAGTTCTTC.

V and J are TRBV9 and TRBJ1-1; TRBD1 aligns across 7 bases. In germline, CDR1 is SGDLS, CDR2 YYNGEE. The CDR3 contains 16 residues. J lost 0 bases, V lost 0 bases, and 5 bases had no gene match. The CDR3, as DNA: TGTGCCAGCAGCGTAGGGACAGGCACTTTGAACACTGAAGCTTTCTTT. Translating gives CASSVGTGTLNTEAFF.

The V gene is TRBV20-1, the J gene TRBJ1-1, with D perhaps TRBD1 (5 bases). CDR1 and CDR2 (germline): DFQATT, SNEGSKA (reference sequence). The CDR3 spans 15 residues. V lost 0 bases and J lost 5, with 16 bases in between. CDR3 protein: CSARDPSRDNTEAFF. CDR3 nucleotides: TGCAGTGCTAGAGATCCTTCCAGGGATAATACTGAAGCTTTCTTT.

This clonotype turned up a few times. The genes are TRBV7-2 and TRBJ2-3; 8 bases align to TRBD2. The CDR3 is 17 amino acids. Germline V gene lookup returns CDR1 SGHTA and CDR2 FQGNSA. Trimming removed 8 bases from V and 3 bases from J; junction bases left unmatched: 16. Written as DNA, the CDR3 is TGTGCCAGCGCTAGTACAGGACTAGCCGTTGGGACAGATACGCAGTATTTT. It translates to CASASTGLAVGTDTQYF.

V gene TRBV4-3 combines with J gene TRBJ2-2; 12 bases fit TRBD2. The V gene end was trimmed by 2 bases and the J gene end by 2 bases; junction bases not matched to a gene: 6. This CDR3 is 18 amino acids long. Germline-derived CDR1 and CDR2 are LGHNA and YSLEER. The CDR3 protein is CASSQTGLAGTNTGELFF. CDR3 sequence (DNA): TGCGCCAGCAGCCAAACGGGACTAGCGGGCACCAACACCGGGGAGCTGTTTTTT.

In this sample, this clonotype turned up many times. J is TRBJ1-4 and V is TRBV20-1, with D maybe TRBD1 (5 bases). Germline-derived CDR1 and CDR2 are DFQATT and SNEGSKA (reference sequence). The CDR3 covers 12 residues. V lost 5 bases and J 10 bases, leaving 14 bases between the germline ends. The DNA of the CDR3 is TGCAGTGCTCTGGTCGGGGACGGAAAACTGTTTTTT. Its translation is CSALVGDGKLFF.

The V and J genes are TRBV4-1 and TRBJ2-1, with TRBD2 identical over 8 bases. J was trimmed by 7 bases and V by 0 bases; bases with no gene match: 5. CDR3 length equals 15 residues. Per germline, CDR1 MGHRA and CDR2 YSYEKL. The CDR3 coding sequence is TGCGCCAGCAGCCAAGAGATCGGGGGGGCGAATGAGCAGTTCTTC. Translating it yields CASSQEIGGANEQFF.

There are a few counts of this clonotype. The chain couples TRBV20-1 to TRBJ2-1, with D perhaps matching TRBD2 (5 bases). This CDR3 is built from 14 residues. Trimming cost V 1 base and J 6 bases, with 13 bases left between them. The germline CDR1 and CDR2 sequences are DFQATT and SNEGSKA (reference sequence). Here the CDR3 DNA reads TGCAGTGCTAGAGGTACTAGTCGTTCCAATGAGCAGTTCTTC. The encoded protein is CSARGTSRSNEQFF.

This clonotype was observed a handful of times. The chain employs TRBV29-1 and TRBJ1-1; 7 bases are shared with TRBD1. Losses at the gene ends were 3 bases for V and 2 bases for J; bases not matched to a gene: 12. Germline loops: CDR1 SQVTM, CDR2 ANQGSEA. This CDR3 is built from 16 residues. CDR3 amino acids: CSVEKTGTRVNTEAFF. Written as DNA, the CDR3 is TGCAGCGTTGAGAAGACAGGGACAAGGGTTAACACTGAAGCTTTCTTT.

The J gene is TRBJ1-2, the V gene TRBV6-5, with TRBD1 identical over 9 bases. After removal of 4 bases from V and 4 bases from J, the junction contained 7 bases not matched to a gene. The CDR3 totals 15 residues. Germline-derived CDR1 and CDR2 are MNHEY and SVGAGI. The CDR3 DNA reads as TGTGCCAGCAGTTCAGGGACAGGGTGGATCTATGGCTACACCTTC. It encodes CASSSGTGWIYGYTF.

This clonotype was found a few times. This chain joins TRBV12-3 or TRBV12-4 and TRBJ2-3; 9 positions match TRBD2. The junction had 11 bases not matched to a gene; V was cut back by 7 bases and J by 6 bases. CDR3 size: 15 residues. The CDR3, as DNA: TGTGCCAGCAATCCTAGCGGGGCTTTCTTGGATACGCAGTATTTT. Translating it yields CASNPSGAFLDTQYF.